Listed here are 26 T cell receptor beta chains from one sample, sequenced in a study of CD4+ T cells in melanoma. Sequenced by immunoSEQ multiplex PCR; TCRdb stores in-frame clones only, minus some. The table has 20,000 to 25,000 clones, around 80% seen once; the top ten hold over 9.5%. The origin of the receptors is a human donor with melanoma.

This clone came up once. This chain links TRBV6-1 with TRBJ1-4; maybe TRBD1 (5 bases). V was cut by 5 bases and J by 4 bases, with 11 bases left in between. Germline V CDR1 and CDR2: MNHNS, SASEGT. The CDR3 is 14 amino acids. CDR3 DNA: TGTGCCAGCAGTACCGGGACGAATAATGAAAAACTGTTTTTT. It codes for CASSTGTNNEKLFF.

Only one count was recorded for this clone. J is TRBJ1-4 and V is TRBV5-6; D unclear. The V gene lost 3 bases and the J gene lost 5 bases, with 8 bases spanning the gap. CDR1 and CDR2 (germline): SGHDT, YYEEEE. CDR3 length: 13 amino acids. CDR3: CASSWEWNEKLFF. The CDR3 nucleotides are TGTGCCAGCAGCTGGGAGTGGAATGAAAAACTGTTTTTT.

The genes are TRBV15 and TRBJ1-2; D uncertain. The V gene's germline CDR1 is LNHNV and CDR2 YYDKDF (reference sequence). V lost 6 bases to trimming and J lost 3 bases, with 11 bases between them. The CDR3 covers 13 residues. The DNA for the CDR3 is TGTGCCACCAGGGGCGCGGGAGACTATGGCTACACCTTC. It codes for CATRGAGDYGYTF. Drawing the rest from reference TRBV15 and TRBJ1-2, the complete variable domain is DAMVIQNPRYQVTQFGKPVTLSCSQTLNHNVMYWYQQKSSQAPKLLFHYYDKDFNNEADTPDNFQSRRPNTSFCFLDIRSPGLGDTAMYLCATRGAGDYGYTFGSGTRLTVV.

The chain uses TRBV6-1 and TRBJ2-1, with TRBD2 matching over 7 bases. Trimming removed 2 bases from V and 6 bases from J; junction bases left unmatched: 7. CDR3 length: 15 amino acids. CDR1 and CDR2 from the germline V gene are MNHNS and SASEGT. CDR3 sequence reads: CASSERLADFNEQFF. The CDR3 DNA sequence: TGTGCCAGCAGTGAACGGCTAGCGGACTTCAATGAGCAGTTCTTC.

V usage is TRBV2 and J usage is TRBJ1-1; D might be TRBD1 (5 bases). This CDR3 contains 12 residues. Trimming pared 2 bases from V and 5 bases from J, leaving 6 bases between. CDR1 is SNHLY and CDR2 is FYNNEI in the germline V gene. In DNA, the CDR3 is TGTGCCAGCAGTGAACAGGGAACTGAAGCTTTCTTT. Its translation: CASSEQGTEAFF.

The V and J genes are TRBV18 and TRBJ1-5; a weak D match, TRBD1 (6 bases). The CDR3 loop spans 15 amino acids. Germline lookup yields CDR1 KGHSH and CDR2 LQKENI. V was clipped by 5 bases and J by 6 bases, with 17 bases between them. The CDR3 DNA reads as TGTGCCAGCTCATCACAGGGACGGGGTCGTCAGCCCCAGCATTTT. As protein: CASSSQGRGRQPQHF.

V and J are TRBV2 and TRBJ1-2; TRBD1 might be the D (6 bases). CDR1 is SNHLY, CDR2 FYNNEI, per germline. Trimming removed 6 bases from V and 8 bases from J, with 22 bases in between. The length of the CDR3 is 15 residues. The CDR3 region is CASRAGLGGLEGYTF. The CDR3 DNA follows: TGTGCCAGCAGGGCCGGCTTAGGGGGGTTGGAGGGCTACACCTTC.

V and J are TRBV7-3 and TRBJ2-1; D is unclear. The CDR3 is made up of 18 amino acids. Trimming removed 3 bases at V and 0 bases at J, with 18 bases between. Germline lookup yields CDR1 SGHTA and CDR2 FQGTGA. CDR3 nucleotides: TGTGCCAGCAGCTTTAACCCTACGGGCCACCGCTCCTACAATGAGCAGTTCTTC. Translating it yields CASSFNPTGHRSYNEQFF.

This clone showed up just a few times. The J gene is TRBJ2-5, the V gene TRBV4-1, with unresolved D. Germline loops: CDR1 MGHRA, CDR2 YSYEKL. The CDR3 has 15 residues. Trimming left V 1 base short and J 4 bases short, with 13 bases between. The DNA for the CDR3 is TGCGCCAGCAGCCAAGCCGTCCTGCGGCCAGAGACCCAGTACTTC. Amino acids: CASSQAVLRPETQYF.

The V and J genes are TRBV12-5 and TRBJ1-5, with D maybe TRBD1 (6 bases). V lost 5 bases and J lost 0, with 14 bases in between. The length of the CDR3 is 16 residues. Per the germline V gene, CDR1 is LGHNT and CDR2 is FRNRAP. The CDR3 DNA is TGTGCTAGTGGTCCAAACAGGGCTTATAGCAATCAGCCCCAGCATTTT. It encodes CASGPNRAYSNQPQHF.

V usage is TRBV30 and J usage is TRBJ1-6; no definite D call. CDR3 length: 14 amino acids. The germline V and J ends were trimmed by 6 bases and 8 bases, with 17 bases remaining between them. Germline V gene lookup returns CDR1 GTSNPN and CDR2 SVGIG (reference sequence). CDR3 sequence (DNA): TGTGCCTGCTCGTCCCGGCTCGCGGATTCACCCCTCCACTTT. The encoded protein is CACSSRLADSPLHF.

The chain combines TRBV9 with TRBJ2-6; D is unresolved. The CDR3 is 15 amino acids. Between the trimmed V and J ends, which lost 0 bases and 3 bases, there was a span of 7 bases. The germline CDR1 and CDR2 sequences are SGDLS and YYNGEE. CDR3 loop: CASSVDFGGANVLTF. The CDR3, as DNA: TGTGCCAGCAGCGTAGACTTCGGTGGGGCCAACGTCCTGACTTTC.

The CDR3 is CASSERLAGGDLKFF. In DNA, the CDR3 is TGTGCCAGCTCAGAAAGATTGGCAGGGGGCGACCTTAAGTTCTTC. This chain links TRBV18 with TRBJ2-1, with 8 bases identical to TRBD1. Trimming cost V 5 bases and J 14 bases; bases outside gene matches: 17. CDR1 and CDR2 from the germline V gene are KGHSH and LQKENI. CDR3 length: 15 amino acids. The complete variable domain, with remaining parts taken from reference TRBV18 and TRBJ2-1, reads NAGVMQNPRHLVRRRGQEARLRCSPMKGHSHVYWYRQLPEEGLKFMVYLQKENIIDESGMPKERFSAEFPKEGPSILRIQQVVRGDSAAYFCASSERLAGGDLKFFGPGTRLTVL.

J is TRBJ1-6 and V is TRBV30; 9 bases are shared with TRBD1. CDR3 size: 14 residues. The germline CDR1 and CDR2 sequences are GTSNPN and SVGIG (reference sequence). The V and J ends lost 2 bases and 9 bases, in that order; junction bases with no gene match: 5. This chain's CDR3 is CAWSLDRGFSPLHF. The CDR3 DNA follows: TGTGCCTGGAGTTTGGACAGGGGTTTTTCACCCCTCCACTTT.

The J gene is TRBJ1-5, the V gene TRBV5-6; possibly TRBD1 for D (5 bases). Trimming removed 1 base from V and 11 bases from J, with 13 bases in between. The CDR3 sequence is 13 residues long. Germline lookup yields CDR1 SGHDT and CDR2 YYEEEE. CDR3: CASSLNSWGAQHF. The CDR3 DNA follows: TGTGCCAGCAGCTTGAATTCCTGGGGGGCCCAGCATTTT.

CDR3 nucleotide sequence: TGCGCCAGCAGCCCCCGGGCCCGTCTCTATGGCTACACCTTC. Translating it yields CASSPRARLYGYTF. The chain carries TRBV4-1 and TRBJ1-2; D unresolved. The CDR3 spans 14 residues. V shed 4 bases and J shed 4 bases, with 13 bases lying between them. Germline assignment: CDR1 MGHRA and CDR2 YSYEKL.

J is TRBJ2-7 and V is TRBV2, with D possibly TRBD1 on 5 matching bases. The CDR3 loop spans 13 amino acids. Trimming stripped 2 bases from V and 7 bases from J, with 12 bases between. Germline V CDR1 and CDR2: SNHLY, FYNNEI. CDR3 residues: CASSERQLWEQYF. The CDR3 region has the DNA TGTGCCAGCAGTGAAAGACAGCTTTGGGAGCAGTACTTC.

This chain uses TRBV2 with TRBJ2-7; TRBD1 aligns across 9 bases. CDR3 length equals 14 residues. Per the germline V gene, CDR1 is SNHLY and CDR2 is FYNNEI. Unmatched junction bases numbered 5, after V lost 4 bases and J lost 4 bases. The CDR3 nucleotides read TGTGCCAGCAGTGGACAGGGGGTACGGTACGAGCAGTACTTC. It encodes CASSGQGVRYEQYF.

The V call is TRBV18, the J call TRBJ2-7, with TRBD1 identical over 10 bases. The CDR3 length is 13 residues. Germline assignment: CDR1 KGHSH and CDR2 LQKENI. Trimming at V came to 3 bases and at J to 6 bases, leaving 2 bases not matched to a gene. The CDR3: CASSPGQGFEQYF. As DNA, the CDR3 is TGTGCCAGCTCACCGGGACAGGGGTTCGAGCAGTACTTC.

The chain couples TRBV7-9 to TRBJ1-3, with 8 bases fitting TRBD1. Trimming at V came to 2 bases and at J to 1 base, leaving 4 bases not matched to a gene. CDR3 size: 16 residues. Germline V CDR1 and CDR2: SEHNR, FQNEAQ (reference sequence). For the CDR3, the DNA is TGTGCCAGCAGCTTATACCAGGGGGCTTCTGGAAACACCATATATTTT. It codes for CASSLYQGASGNTIYF.

The chain couples TRBV7-2 to TRBJ2-3; D unresolved. The V end was cut by 2 bases, the J end by 6 bases, with 6 bases between. The CDR3 has 12 amino acids. The germline gives CDR1 SGHTA, CDR2 FQGNSA. The CDR3 is CASSLHPDTQYF. In nucleotides, the CDR3 is TGTGCCAGCAGCTTACACCCGGATACGCAGTATTTT.

The V gene is TRBV6-1, the J gene TRBJ1-3; D is ambiguous. This CDR3 region has 16 residues. V was shortened by 2 bases and J by 0 bases, with 11 bases between the two germline ends. Germline CDR1 and CDR2: MNHNS and SASEGT. This CDR3 reads CASSELWATSGNTIYF. The DNA of the CDR3 is TGTGCCAGCAGTGAACTTTGGGCCACCTCTGGAAACACCATATATTTT.

This clone is labeled medium-sized. This rearrangement joins TRBV2 to TRBJ1-2; TRBD1 aligns across 7 bases. From germline, CDR1 is SNHLY and CDR2 FYNNEI. The CDR3 extends over 14 amino acids. The trim removed 4 bases at V and 8 bases at J, leaving 10 bases unmatched. CDR3 protein: CASSALGQTGGYTF. DNA of the CDR3: TGTGCCAGCAGTGCCCTGGGACAGACAGGCGGCTACACCTTC.

CDR3 nucleotides: TGTGCCAGCAGTTATCAGGGGGCGGCCGGAAACACCATATATTTT. Its protein product is CASSYQGAAGNTIYF. The chain employs TRBV6-5 and TRBJ1-3; 8 positions agree with TRBD1. Germline assignment: CDR1 MNHEY and CDR2 SVGAGI. The length of the CDR3 is 15 residues. Trimming at V came to 3 bases and at J to 4 bases, leaving 5 bases not matched to a gene.

The chain employs TRBV5-8 and TRBJ1-5; the D gene is possibly TRBD1 (5 bases). V lost 0 bases, J lost 6 bases, and 19 bases lay in between. Germline values: CDR1 SGHTS, CDR2 YDEGEE. The CDR3 totals 17 residues. The chain's CDR3 is CASSLGIWGRSGQPQHF. The CDR3 coding sequence is TGTGCCAGCAGCTTGGGAATCTGGGGCCGCTCGGGTCAGCCCCAGCATTTT.

This sequence joins TRBV5-1 and TRBJ2-1; a possible D gene is TRBD1 (5 bases). Trimming took 0 bases from V and 4 from J, leaving 14 bases between them. Germline CDR1 and CDR2: SGHRS and YFSETQ. This CDR3 has 16 residues. In nucleotides, the CDR3 is TGCGCCAGCAGCTTGGGATGGGCAGGGAAATACAATGAGCAGTTCTTC. Translating it yields CASSLGWAGKYNEQFF. The full variable domain, its missing parts supplied by reference TRBV5-1 and TRBJ2-1, is KAGVTQTPRYLIKTRGQQVTLSCSPISGHRSVSWYQQTPGQGLQFLFEYFSETQRNKGNFPGRFSGRQFSNSRSEMNVSTLELGDSALYLCASSLGWAGKYNEQFFGPGTRLTVL.